Sequencing of this T cell receptor (beta chain) was carried out in a study of T cells after yellow fever vaccination. Study information: SMART-Seq v4 Ultra Low Input served to prepare low-cell-number fractions.

Production of TCR cDNA was by 5'RACE template switching, which also added a universal primer site and UMIs. Using its own MiXCR run on the 5' RACE reads, TCRdb lists one record per CDR3 protein. The sample lists roughly 240,000 distinct CDR3 sequences; 6.7% were seen once. Germline lookup yields CDR1 SGHRS and CDR2 YFSETQ. The CDR3 length is 15 residues. V lost 9 bases to trimming and J lost 1 base, with 16 bases between them. Material: CD4+ T cells sorted from PBMCs, obtained on the day of the yellow fever booster vaccination. The V gene is TRBV5-1, the J gene TRBJ2-2; a possible D gene is TRBD2 (5 bases). The sequence derives from a man aged 30-40 years who received the YFV17D yellow fever vaccine. CDR3 sequence reads: CATSRATGNTGELFF. Written as DNA, the CDR3 is TGCGCCACCTCGAGGGCTACCGGGAACACCGGGGAGCTGTTTTTT.